This T cell receptor beta chain was sequenced in a study of blood T cell repertoires in COVID-19. Study-wide background: COVID-19 samples from acute and convalescent phases originated in the United States, Italy and Spain. T cells, B-cell-depleted T cells, or PBMCs provided the cDNA or gDNA that served as material.

The V gene lost 6 bases and the J gene lost 3 bases, with 9 bases spanning the gap. Germline V lookup: CDR1 MNHEY, CDR2 SVGAGI. This CDR3 contains 13 residues. Source study methods: Reference gene primer amplification gave nucleated cell count estimates. TCRdb's copy holds only in-frame clones and misses some; the assay was immunoSEQ multiplex PCR. The V and J calls and clone size come from that table; D and trimming were worked out from the DNA. The repertoire holds approximately 30,000 clones, with approximately 82% as singletons. The sample consisted of peripheral blood. The V and J genes are TRBV6-5 and TRBJ1-5, with D unclear. The TCR was taken from an older woman with acute or convalescent COVID-19. The chain's CDR3 is CASRSEYNQPQHF. The CDR3 DNA follows: TGTGCCAGCAGGTCCGAGTACAATCAGCCCCAGCATTTT.